Sequencing of this T cell receptor beta chain was carried out in a study of graft-versus-host responses after intestinal transplantation (dated by TCRdb to about 2021). Background on the whole study: The transplants that recipients received were multivisceral, liver-intestinal, or isolated intestinal. After intestinal transplantation, graft-versus-host and host-versus-graft alloreactive T cell clones in the graft, circulation and bone marrow were tracked using bulk TCR-beta CDR3 sequencing. Rather than going through the commercial service, samples from a few later patients were sequenced in-house on an Illumina MiSeq and processed with MiXCR. Every recipient was given anti-thymocyte globulin induction, then maintenance tacrolimus and steroids for 2 to 4 years. A peak of at least 4% donor T cells among recipient peripheral blood mononuclear cells was the definition used for donor T cell macrochimerism. To identify alloreactive clones, pre-transplant mixed lymphocyte reaction products were sequenced and compared with unstimulated pre-transplant donor and recipient T cells. The cohort enrolled 24 intestinal transplant recipients, one of whom was a retransplant, and a few patients without pretransplant specimens were excluded.

Results the study describes overall, beyond this receptor: GvH clones were detected in recipient bone marrow, and some of these GvH clones were observed earlier in ileal mucosa or blood, consistent with an intestinal mucosal origin. Conclusions were limited by the relatively low number and heterogeneity of intestinal transplant patients. Early after transplant, peak levels of circulating GvH clones were found to be associated with declines in HvG clones. In the allografts of patients with donor T cell macrochimerism, GvH to HvG T cell clonal ratios were high.

CDR1 SGHAT and CDR2 FQDESV were looked up in the germline V gene (reference sequence). Ends trimmed: V by 5 bases, J by 7 bases; bases unmatched to a gene: 11. The CDR3 runs 15 amino acids, cysteine and phenylalanine included. Only the CDR3 DNA stays, 45 bases, in frame from base 1. As regards this clone: Its antigen specificity is not known. No clone much larger than this one lies a single base away; base qualities are absent.

Blood samples were collected up to 4 times in the first month after transplant and then at least monthly when available. Receptor libraries were prepared by the immunoSEQ multiplex PCR assay. For most patients, high-throughput TCR-beta CDR3 sequencing of genomic DNA was performed by Adaptive Biotechnologies. The original methods were these. Adaptive's ImmunoSEQ software supplied the TCR sequencing data for under 20 patients, while MiXCR and VDJtools were used to process a few other patients. CDR3 nucleotide sequences shared by donor and recipient were removed because the origin of these sequences could not be assigned. To be classed as alloreactive, a clone needed at least 2-fold expansion over unstimulated cells and a minimum CFSE-low frequency of 0.002% (template counts) or 0.001% (read counts). Clones detected in sequenced pre-transplant spleen, lymph node, or MLR CFSE-low populations of the donor or recipient were defined as mappable. The cumulative frequency of alloreactive clones was calculated as a percentage of all sequences, weighted by copy number. The immuneACCESS repertoire file appears here via TCRdb, limited to in-frame rearrangements. These files lack a portion of the clones; in checked studies, under half of the deficit traces to unresolved V genes, and the cause of the others is not known. The V and J calls and the clone size are those of that table, but D and trimming were determined from the DNA. The table for this sample lists around 33,000 clones; about 95% of them were counted only once. The ten largest clones capture approximately 0.71% of the sample.

Here the sequenced sample was PBMCs, taken 16 days after intestinal transplant. This chain is built from TRBV11-1 and TRBJ2-1; 7 of the junction bases match TRBD2. The sequence came from a human patient who received an intestinal transplant, so some T cells may come from the graft donor. In nucleotide form, the sequence is TGTGCCAGCAGCACGCGGTGGCGGGAGCTTAATGAGCAGTTCTTC. Protein translation: CASSTRWRELNEQFF.